Listed below are T cell receptor beta chains from one sample, sequenced in a study of a mutant IDH1 vaccine in newly diagnosed glioma. These TCRs' antigens remain unknown. The assay was immunoSEQ multiplex PCR, and TCRdb's table has in-frame clones only and misses some. This sample yields roughly 36,000 clones, of which more than 75% are seen a single time; around 2.5% belongs to the top ten. The sequencing used PBMCs, collected from a glioma patient whose treatment included an IDH1 peptide vaccine. Source of these receptors: a man aged 40-50 years with glioma. Both conserved end residues are trimmed from each CDR3. Each record gives: J gene, V gene, CDR3 protein.

j_gene: TRBJ1-2; v_gene: TRBV27; CDR3aa: ASSLAGTGGKGSYGYT
j_gene: TRBJ1-2; v_gene: TRBV28; CDR3aa: ASSKQGAANYGYT
j_gene: TRBJ1-2; v_gene: TRBV19; CDR3aa: ASSAPGEGGYT
j_gene: TRBJ2-2; v_gene: TRBV5-1; CDR3aa: ASSLRTGIAGELF
j_gene: TRBJ1-2; v_gene: TRBV30; CDR3aa: AWSKLRDPGVYGYT
j_gene: TRBJ1-6; v_gene: TRBV7-6; CDR3aa: ASSAGQYNSPLH
j_gene: TRBJ1-4; v_gene: TRBV28; CDR3aa: ASSLPFSEKLF
j_gene: TRBJ2-5; v_gene: TRBV7-9; CDR3aa: ASSQGGLGQETQY
j_gene: TRBJ2-1; v_gene: TRBV2; CDR3aa: ASGTSSYNEQF
j_gene: TRBJ2-3; v_gene: TRBV5-4; CDR3aa: ASSFLAGGSTDTQY
j_gene: TRBJ2-5; v_gene: TRBV5-1; CDR3aa: ASSYPGTSGGASQETQY
j_gene: TRBJ1-1; v_gene: TRBV5-1; CDR3aa: ASSLGQGRGNTEAF
j_gene: TRBJ2-1; v_gene: TRBV27; CDR3aa: ASSFEQVGTGEQF
j_gene: TRBJ1-1; v_gene: TRBV7-9; CDR3aa: ASSLAMGPDTEAF
j_gene: TRBJ2-1; v_gene: TRBV7-9; CDR3aa: ASSWNRGDEQF
j_gene: TRBJ1-2; v_gene: TRBV6-5; CDR3aa: ASSSRAQGNYGYT
j_gene: TRBJ2-7; v_gene: TRBV2; CDR3aa: ASSAGIEQY
j_gene: TRBJ1-1; v_gene: TRBV25-1; CDR3aa: ASSEVAGTEAF
j_gene: TRBJ2-2; v_gene: TRBV5-1; CDR3aa: ASSGGLAESTGELF
j_gene: TRBJ1-4; v_gene: TRBV6-5; CDR3aa: ASSYSWGTNEKLF
j_gene: TRBJ1-6; v_gene: TRBV5-1; CDR3aa: ASSLQTGNSPLH
j_gene: TRBJ1-5; v_gene: TRBV28; CDR3aa: ASMEGDQPQH
j_gene: TRBJ1-4; v_gene: TRBV28; CDR3aa: ASSYTGGNEKLF
j_gene: TRBJ2-7; v_gene: TRBV11-2; CDR3aa: ASSLEYTQGFEQY
j_gene: TRBJ2-1; v_gene: TRBV7-8; CDR3aa: ASSVTGTGVNEQF
j_gene: TRBJ2-7; v_gene: TRBV27; CDR3aa: ASSPFVPGEQY
j_gene: TRBJ2-3; v_gene: TRBV11-2; CDR3aa: ASSRLWGGRSSDTQY
j_gene: TRBJ2-3; v_gene: TRBV6-5; CDR3aa: ACSPQRGITDTQY
j_gene: TRBJ1-1; v_gene: TRBV28; CDR3aa: ASSGRTKNTEAF
j_gene: TRBJ1-2; v_gene: TRBV4-2; CDR3aa: ASSPGTPYGYT